One sample yielded the 24 T cell receptor beta chains listed below, sequenced in a study of OX40 agonist ivuxolimab in advanced cancers. TCRdb's table, derived via immunoSEQ multiplex PCR, lists solely in-frame clones and lacks some. Of about 64,000 clones in the sample, less than 90% were seen once. The sample was CD4+ or CD8+ T cells sorted from blood, taken in a trial of the OX40 agonist ivuxolimab. These receptors originate from an adult with an advanced solid tumor such as melanoma, head and neck, liver or kidney cancer.

V gene TRBV15 combines with J gene TRBJ2-1, with TRBD2 identical over 8 bases. The V gene's germline CDR1 is LNHNV and CDR2 YYDKDF (reference sequence). The length of the CDR3 is 16 residues. Germline trimming cut 1 base from V and 5 bases from J; bases unmatched to any gene: 7. The CDR3 DNA is TGTGCCACCAGCAGAGGCGGGACTAGTTTCGACAATGAGCAGTTCTTC. Amino acids: CATSRGGTSFDNEQFF.

This sequence joins TRBV7-3 and TRBJ2-3, with 9 bases that match TRBD1. CDR1 is SGHTA, CDR2 FQGTGA, per germline. Trimming removed 5 bases from V and 2 bases from J; junction bases left unmatched: 8. This CDR3 is 16 amino acids long. The CDR3 sequence: CASSPGTGPSTDTQYF. The CDR3 bases are TGTGCCAGCAGCCCCGGGACAGGGCCTTCCACAGATACGCAGTATTTT. Full variable domain (outside the CDR3, taken from reference TRBV7-3 and TRBJ2-3): GAGVSQTPSNKVTEKGKYVELRCDPISGHTALYWYRQSLGQGPEFLIYFQGTGAADDSGLPNDRFFAVRPEGSVSTLKIQRTERGDSAVYLCASSPGTGPSTDTQYFGPGTRLTVL.

The chain has TRBV7-9 and TRBJ1-4, with 8 bases lining up with TRBD1. The CDR3 sequence is 16 residues long. Germline V CDR1 and CDR2: SEHNR, FQNEAQ (reference sequence). With 5 bases clipped from V and 5 bases from J, the junction kept 10 bases outside the gene matches. CDR3 DNA sequence: TGTGCCAGCAGCACTCCCACTGGGACAGGAAATGAAAAACTGTTTTTT. The encoded protein is CASSTPTGTGNEKLFF.

The V call is TRBV5-6, the J call TRBJ2-2; D is unclear. Trimming shortened V by 3 bases and J by 3 bases, and 6 bases separated the two germline ends. The germline CDR1 and CDR2 sequences are SGHDT and YYEEEE. The CDR3 loop spans 13 amino acids. The CDR3 is CASSYRDTGELFF. CDR3 in DNA: TGTGCCAGCAGCTATCGGGACACCGGGGAGCTGTTTTTT.

The chain employs TRBV19 and TRBJ1-5; TRBD1 is a possible D gene (6 bases). V lost 7 bases and J 3 bases, leaving 22 bases between the germline ends. The CDR3 runs to 17 residues. The germline gives CDR1 LNHDA, CDR2 SQIVND (reference sequence). The CDR3 loop reads CASTPSGDTLFNQPQHF. The CDR3 bases are TGTGCCAGTACCCCTTCCGGGGACACCTTGTTCAATCAGCCCCAGCATTTT. The full variable domain, its missing parts supplied by reference TRBV19 and TRBJ1-5, is DGGITQSPKYLFRKEGQNVTLSCEQNLNHDAMYWYRQDPGQGLRLIYYSQIVNDFQKGDIAEGYSVSREKKESFPLTVTSAQKNPTAFYLCASTPSGDTLFNQPQHFGDGTRLSIL.

The chain links TRBV4-1 to TRBJ2-2; D uncertain. CDR3 length: 17 residues. The V gene's germline CDR1 is MGHRA and CDR2 YSYEKL. V dropped 2 bases and J dropped 2 bases, with 15 bases sitting between them. The CDR3 spells CASSQYTWRLNTGELFF. The CDR3 coding sequence is TGCGCCAGCAGCCAATATACCTGGCGATTAAACACCGGGGAGCTGTTTTTT.

The chain joins TRBV5-5 to TRBJ2-7; the D gene is possibly TRBD2 (6 bases). Germline V gene sequence: CDR1 SGHKS, CDR2 YYEKEE (reference sequence). V gave up 2 bases and J gave up 5 bases, with 14 bases separating them. This CDR3 is 14 amino acids long. The CDR3 DNA follows: TGTGCCAGCAGCTTTGAAGGGTTAGCGGACGAGCAGTACTTC. This translates into CASSFEGLADEQYF. Supplemented by reference TRBV5-5 and TRBJ2-7, the full variable domain reads DAGVTQSPTHLIKTRGQQVTLRCSPISGHKSVSWYQQVLGQGPQFIFQYYEKEERGRGNFPDRFSARQFPNYSSELNVNALLLGDSALYLCASSFEGLADEQYFGPGTRLTVT.

This chain uses TRBV7-3 with TRBJ2-5; D gene uncertain. Trimming cost V 1 base and J 7 bases, with 10 bases left between them. The germline CDR1 and CDR2 sequences are SGHTA and FQGTGA. The CDR3 covers 13 residues. The CDR3 DNA reads as TGTGCCAGCAGCTTAAGACGGGCCGGGACCCAGTACTTC. This codes for CASSLRRAGTQYF. Full variable domain (missing parts from reference TRBV7-3 and TRBJ2-5): GAGVSQTPSNKVTEKGKYVELRCDPISGHTALYWYRQSLGQGPEFLIYFQGTGAADDSGLPNDRFFAVRPEGSVSTLKIQRTERGDSAVYLCASSLRRAGTQYFGPGTRLLVL.

The V and J genes are TRBV5-1 and TRBJ2-1; 10 bases fit TRBD2. J lost 9 bases, V lost 2 bases, and 5 bases had no gene match. There are 14 residues in the CDR3. CDR1 SGHRS and CDR2 YFSETQ come from the germline V gene. Here the CDR3 reads CASSFSGLAAEQFF. The CDR3 nucleotides read TGCGCCAGCAGCTTCTCCGGACTAGCGGCTGAGCAGTTCTTC. The entire variable domain, with the rest obtained from reference TRBV5-1 and TRBJ2-1, is as follows: KAGVTQTPRYLIKTRGQQVTLSCSPISGHRSVSWYQQTPGQGLQFLFEYFSETQRNKGNFPGRFSGRQFSNSRSEMNVSTLELGDSALYLCASSFSGLAAEQFFGPGTRLTVL.

V usage is TRBV29-1 and J usage is TRBJ2-5; D unclear. Trimming left V 4 bases short and J 5 bases short, with 8 bases between. CDR1 is SQVTM, CDR2 ANQGSEA, per germline. The CDR3 is 11 amino acids. The CDR3 sequence: CSVGIRETQYF. The CDR3 DNA is TGCAGCGTTGGAATACGGGAGACCCAGTACTTC.

The chain links TRBV30 to TRBJ1-2; no definite D call. Germline V gene data show CDR1 as GTSNPN and CDR2 as SVGIG (reference sequence). Trimming shortened V by 0 bases and J by 9 bases, and 14 bases separated the two germline ends. The CDR3 covers 13 residues. The DNA of the CDR3 is TGTGCCTGGAGTGTTGCAGGCGCTGATAGCTACACCTTC. Translating gives CAWSVAGADSYTF.

This clone was observed a handful of times. The CDR3 is CASSPVTDTQYF. CDR3 coding DNA: TGTGCCAGCTCACCAGTCACAGATACGCAGTATTTT. V gene TRBV18 combines with J gene TRBJ2-3, with D uncertain. Germline V gene lookup returns CDR1 KGHSH and CDR2 LQKENI. Trimming pared 2 bases from V and 2 bases from J, leaving 2 bases between. The CDR3 spans 12 residues.

This sequence joins TRBV18 and TRBJ1-6, with D possibly TRBD1 on 6 matching bases. The CDR3 is 14 residues long. Germline values: CDR1 KGHSH, CDR2 LQKENI. The V end was cut by 2 bases, the J end by 10 bases, with 12 bases between. The CDR3 protein is CASSPSDRPSPLHF. The CDR3 DNA sequence: TGTGCCAGCTCACCATCTGACAGGCCGTCACCCCTCCACTTT.

The V and J genes are TRBV9 and TRBJ2-7; D assignment may be TRBD1 or TRBD2 (5 bases each). Germline CDR1 and CDR2: SGDLS and YYNGEE. There are 14 residues in the CDR3. V lost 0 bases to trimming and J lost 2 bases, with 9 bases between them. The CDR3 reads CASSVGLGAYEQYF. The DNA for the CDR3 is TGTGCCAGCAGCGTAGGACTGGGGGCCTACGAGCAGTACTTC.

The chain uses TRBV11-3 and TRBJ2-1; TRBD1 matches 8 bases. The germline CDR1 and CDR2 sequences are SGHNT and YENEEA. The CDR3 length is 16 residues. With V trimmed by 5 bases and J by 9 bases, 15 bases remained unmatched. The CDR3, as DNA: TGTGCCAGCAGCCCAGGTCTTGCAGGGGGCTTCAGTGAGCAGTTCTTC. This gives the protein CASSPGLAGGFSEQFF.

The J gene is TRBJ2-6, the V gene TRBV15; the D call may be TRBD1 or TRBD2 (6 bases each). V lost 1 base and J 1 base, leaving 11 bases between the germline ends. The germline V gene encodes CDR1 LNHNV and CDR2 YYDKDF (reference sequence). The CDR3 covers 17 residues. The CDR3 sequence is CATSRAQGRSGANVLTF. The CDR3 DNA sequence: TGTGCCACCAGCAGAGCTCAGGGGAGGTCTGGGGCCAACGTCCTGACTTTC.

The chain employs TRBV11-3 and TRBJ2-2; D gene ambiguous. V was cut by 4 bases and J by 4 bases, with 10 bases left in between. The germline V gene encodes CDR1 SGHNT and CDR2 YENEEA. CDR3 size: 14 residues. The CDR3 nucleotides read TGTGCCAGCAGCTCGTCCCGTGCCACCGGGGAGCTGTTTTTT. Its translation: CASSSSRATGELFF. Complete variable domain (other parts from reference TRBV11-3 and TRBJ2-2): EAGVVQSPRYKIIEKKQPVAFWCNPISGHNTLYWYLQNLGQGPELLIRYENEEAVDDSQLPKDRFSAERLKGVDSTLKIQPAELGDSAVYLCASSSSRATGELFFGEGSRLTVL.

This clone has only a few counts. This chain joins TRBV18 and TRBJ2-7, with 9 bases identical to TRBD2. Germline CDR1 and CDR2: KGHSH and LQKENI. J lost 6 bases, V lost 10 bases, and 22 bases had no gene match. The CDR3 runs 17 residues. CDR3 residues: CATSFCLAGSRYCEQYF. The CDR3 DNA follows: TGTGCCACCTCTTTTTGCCTAGCGGGGAGTAGGTACTGCGAGCAGTACTTC. Full variable domain (missing parts from reference TRBV18 and TRBJ2-7): NAGVMQNPRHLVRRRGQEARLRCSPMKGHSHVYWYRQLPEEGLKFMVYLQKENIIDESGMPKERFSAEFPKEGPSILRIQQVVRGDSAAYFCATSFCLAGSRYCEQYFGPGTRLTVT.

The rearrangement uses TRBV10-2 and TRBJ1-1, with unresolved D. Germline V lookup: CDR1 WSHSY, CDR2 SAAADI. The V end was cut by 7 bases, the J end by 1 base, with 10 bases between. The CDR3 contains 13 residues. The CDR3 sequence is CASKREANTEAFF. DNA of the CDR3: TGCGCCAGCAAGCGGGAGGCGAACACTGAAGCTTTCTTT.

This clone turned up a few times. The chain uses TRBV2 and TRBJ1-5; possibly TRBD1 for D (5 bases). Looked up from germline, CDR1 is SNHLY and CDR2 is FYNNEI. V was clipped by 5 bases and J by 6 bases, with 8 bases between them. The CDR3 sequence is 12 residues long. The CDR3 DNA sequence: TGTGCCAGCAGTATGGGGGGTCAGCCCCAGCATTTT. Translating gives CASSMGGQPQHF. Full variable domain (outside the CDR3, taken from reference TRBV2 and TRBJ1-5): EPEVTQTPSHQVTQMGQEVILRCVPISNHLYFYWYRQILGQKVEFLVSFYNNEISEKSEIFDDQFSVERPDGSNFTLKIRSTKLEDSAMYFCASSMGGQPQHFGDGTRLSIL.

This chain joins TRBV6-5 and TRBJ2-5; D assignment may be TRBD1 or TRBD2 (5 bases each). Trimming pared 6 bases from V and 3 bases from J, leaving 17 bases between. From germline, CDR1 is MNHEY and CDR2 SVGAGI. This CDR3 is built from 15 residues. The CDR3 loop is CASSSTGTGEETQYF. The CDR3 nucleotides read TGTGCCAGCAGCTCGACCGGGACCGGAGAAGAGACCCAGTACTTC.

This chain joins TRBV27 and TRBJ2-7; 10 bases match TRBD1. Germline V gene sequence: CDR1 MNHEY, CDR2 SMNVEV (reference sequence). The ends lost 5 bases at V and 2 bases at J; junction bases unmatched: 6. The CDR3 is made up of 15 amino acids. CDR3 loop: CASSPSGTGAYEQYF. As DNA, the CDR3 is TGTGCCAGCAGTCCTTCCGGGACAGGGGCCTACGAGCAGTACTTC.

The chain carries TRBV6-4 and TRBJ2-1; D is undetermined. CDR3 size: 16 residues. V gave up 4 bases and J gave up 5 bases, with 18 bases separating them. The germline gives CDR1 MRHNA, CDR2 SNTAGT. CDR3 coding DNA: TGTGCCAGCAGTGCGGACCAACCTATACTCCACAATGAGCAGTTCTTC. Translating it yields CASSADQPILHNEQFF.

The chain uses TRBV5-4 and TRBJ2-1; D call uncertain. Per the germline V gene, CDR1 is SGHNT and CDR2 is YYREEE (reference sequence). The CDR3 sequence is 11 residues long. Trimming left V 1 base short and J 8 bases short, with 4 bases between. CDR3: CASSLLYEQFF. In DNA form, the CDR3 reads TGTGCCAGCAGCTTGCTCTATGAGCAGTTCTTC.